This TCR beta chain is drawn from a study of cytomegalovirus exposure and HLA in healthy donors. As for the study in general: Unique TCRs from HLA-typed donors, about 78 million of them, were held in an early data release.

Study findings and constraints: Presence/absence analysis assumed near-uniform sequencing depth across donors. Previous analysis showed most TCR beta V segments were productive about 87% or about 30% of the time.

Germline trimming cut 1 base from V and 0 bases from J; bases unmatched to any gene: 6. This CDR3 has 18 residues. Looked up from germline, CDR1 is MGHDK and CDR2 is SYGVNS. 60 Vbeta and 13 Jbeta primers were used in PCR. Here immunoSEQ multiplex PCR was the method, and the copy in TCRdb shows in-frame clones only, minus some. The data hold about 120,000 clones, with 75% to 90% observed a single time. Of note for this clone: Antigen specificity is unknown.

This receptor was obtained from a male donor in good health and CMV-seronegative. The rearrangement links TRBV25-1 to TRBJ1-4, with 9 bases identical to TRBD1. The sample consisted of PBMCs. In nucleotides, the CDR3 is TGTGCCAGCAGTGAATTAGGGACAGGGAGCTCAACTAATGAAAAACTGTTTTTT. As protein: CASSELGTGSSTNEKLFF.